This section outlines one TCR beta chain sequence together with its context. Its antigen is undetermined. This specimen belongs to a study of T cell responses to AZD1222 COVID-19 vaccine. Overall study findings and caveats: Spike-specific TCR breadth and depth went up after people got two AZD1222 doses. The study identified only 6 or 7 AZD1222 recipients as seropositive at baseline. Spike was spanned by vaccine-associated CD4 TCRs, which were dominant at 160-218 and 743-854. Females made up more of the donors, who were largely white British, and clonal diversity may have come out too low.

The repertoire was sequenced with immunoSEQ multiplex PCR; TCRdb's copy has only in-frame clones and lacks some. Among about 73,000 clones listed, approximately 88% were seen once. Germline assignment: CDR1 SEHNR and CDR2 FQNEAQ (reference sequence). This CDR3 is 15 amino acids long. V lost 1 base to trimming and J lost 0 bases, with 8 bases between them. This TCR was sampled from an adult in good health. This chain joins TRBV7-9 and TRBJ2-3; D is uncertain. Specimen: peripheral blood, collected on day 0 of AZD1222 vaccination. CDR3 sequence (DNA): TGTGCCAGCAGCTTAGAACCCATTAGCACAGATACGCAGTATTTT. Translation gives CASSLEPISTDTQYF.